The TCR beta chain described here comes from a study of T-cell memory formation after mild COVID-19 (dated by TCRdb to the early 2020s). A note on the overall study: TCR sequence clusters from the two donors were largely donor specific. Longitudinal TCRalpha and TCRbeta repertoire sequencing tracked T-cell clones expanding and contracting after mild COVID-19 in two donors. Two young, previously healthy adult volunteers, one female and one male, were included in the cohort.

CDR1 and CDR2 (SGHTA, FQGNSA) derive from the germline V gene. Spanning cysteine to phenylalanine, the CDR3 consists of 16 amino acids. Only the CDR3 portion is preserved as DNA: 48 bases, with reading frame beginning at the first base. Germline trimming amounts to 5 bases on V and 5 bases on J, with 12 as the count of junction bases outside the gene matches. This clonotype was seen at least ten times. What antigen it recognizes has not been identified. Within one base of it there is no much larger clone, and no base qualities were kept. TCRdb names Illumina NovaSeq 6000 as the instrument used. cDNA libraries for TCRalpha and TCRbeta were prepared by 5'RACE using constant-segment primers, with sample barcodes and unique molecular identifiers added. RNA was extracted from every sample with Trizol reagent. Library amplification was performed in two PCR steps, and a second sample barcode and Illumina TruSeq adapters were introduced in the second step. Libraries were sequenced on an Illumina NovaSeq with 2 x 150 bp paired-end reads. The published analysis was carried out like this. With migec v1.2.7, reads were demultiplexed and then collapsed into UMI-guided consensus sequences. Using mixcr v2.1.11, the UMI consensuses were aligned to TRA and TRB V and J templates and assembled into clonotypes. Expanded or contracted clonotypes were those called significant by both edgeR and NoisET, with noise models trained on biological replicates. For edgeR calls, the cutoffs were a false discovery rate-adjusted p below 0.01 and a log2 fold-change threshold of 1. As an exploratory analysis of dynamics, max-normalized trajectories of the 1000 most abundant clonotypes were examined by PCA with hierarchical clustering. Separately sequenced CD4+ and CD8+ repertoires were used to assign a CD4 or CD8 phenotype to each responding clone. In TCRdb, the public reads were trimmed at Q25 with fastp and aligned with MiXCR, with productive beta chains retained. Rows with one shared CDR3 protein collapse into an entry with the most common genes and DNA. The V and J calls were not made by the authors but by TCRdb's processing. The table for this sample lists about 260,000 distinct CDR3 sequences; approximately 8.4% of them were counted only once. The ten largest make up approximately 22% of the sample.

Ficoll-Paque density gradient centrifugation was used to isolate PBMCs. The full study reports these points: Some responding clones were detected in pre-infection memory, which suggested that pre-existing cross-reactive memory T cells had joined the SARS-CoV-2 response. SARS-CoV-2 specificity of the second-wave clones peaking on day 37 was not confirmed. Contracting CD4+ clones appeared mostly in the CM and EM memory subsets, whereas CD8+ clones were enriched in EMRA. The study covered only two mild cases, and larger cohorts including severe cases with pre-infection samples were considered necessary. From day 15 to 85, contracting clones showed balanced CD4/CD8 phenotypes, whereas a second wave of clones that expanded from day 15 to 37 leaned towards CD4+.

The receptor comes from a man aged 18-30 years who had mild COVID-19 (a few samples of this study predate the infection). The sample titles of this study are shuffled in the database, so cell type and time point are left out; the donor was told from shared clones. Sequencing input: PBMCs or a T cell subset sorted from them (not recorded which). This receptor chain uses TRBV7-2 and TRBJ1-5, with TRBD1 matching 7 junction bases. The CDR3 protein sequence reads: CASSPGQDRVDQPQHF. In nucleotides, the sequence is TGTGCCAGCAGCCCCGGACAAGACAGGGTGGATCAGCCCCAGCATTTT.